Listed below are T cell receptor beta chains from one sample, sequenced in a study of control samples from healthy donors and cancer patients. TCRdb's table, derived via immunoSEQ multiplex PCR, lists solely in-frame clones and lacks some. Here the sample spans around 72,000 clones, roughly 82% being singletons. Sequenced input: blood. Receptors were obtained from a man in his forties or fifties in good health. CDR3s include the opening cysteine and the closing phenylalanine or tryptophan. D genes are given only for firm matches. Clone size is stated in some rows and not others, as once, few, many or a class when expanded.

TRBV5-1	TRBJ1-2	.	.	CASKPEGKGGYTF	TGCGCCAGCAAACCAGAGGGGAAAGGAGGCTACACCTTC
TRBV30	TRBJ2-3	.	.	CAWMAASTDTQYF	TGTGCCTGGATGGCAGCTAGCACAGATACGCAGTATTTT
TRBV6-5	TRBJ2-5	.	.	CASRRAKAVGTQYF	TGTGCCAGCAGGCGGGCAAAGGCCGTGGGGACCCAGTACTTC
TRBV3-1/TRBV3-2	TRBJ1-1	.	.	CASSQDSARQNTEAFF	TGTGCCAGCAGCCAAGATTCGGCACGACAGAACACTGAAGCTTTCTTT
TRBV28	TRBJ1-1	.	.	CASSGGKRNTEAFF	TGTGCCAGCAGCGGTGGGAAGAGGAACACTGAAGCTTTCTTT
TRBV30	TRBJ1-1	.	.	CAWTNQGRTEAFF	TGTGCCTGGACCAATCAAGGGCGGACTGAAGCTTTCTTT
TRBV28	TRBJ2-7	.	.	CATTLATSYEQYF	TGTGCCACCACTCTAGCGACTTCCTACGAGCAGTACTTC
TRBV24-1	TRBJ1-1	.	.	CATSARDIARSEAFF	TGTGCCACCAGTGCCCGGGACATCGCTCGGTCTGAAGCTTTCTTT
TRBV27	TRBJ2-5	.	.	CASRGAGETQYF	TGTGCCAGCAGGGGGGCCGGGGAGACCCAGTACTTC
TRBV10-3	TRBJ2-7	TRBD1	.	CAIRGDRDLREQYF	TGTGCCATCAGGGGGGACAGGGACCTACGAGAGCAGTACTTC
TRBV18	TRBJ2-1	.	few	CASSPPGPSNEQFF	TGTGCCAGCTCACCACCGGGACCGAGCAATGAGCAGTTCTTC
TRBV19	TRBJ2-1	TRBD2	.	CASSKASGFFDEQFF	TGTGCCAGTAGTAAGGCTAGCGGGTTTTTCGATGAGCAGTTCTTC
TRBV7-9	TRBJ2-7	TRBD2	.	CASSLTPPAGGEYEQYF	TGTGCCAGCAGCTTAACCCCGCCAGCGGGGGGCGAATACGAGCAGTACTTC
TRBV25-1	TRBJ2-1	TRBD2	.	CASSEADSGSRNEQFF	TGTGCCAGCAGTGAAGCGGATAGCGGGAGTAGGAATGAGCAGTTCTTC
TRBV3-1/TRBV3-2	TRBJ2-7	TRBD1	.	CASSQTDREVGEQYF	TGTGCCAGCAGCCAGACGGACAGGGAGGTTGGCGAGCAGTACTTC
TRBV4-2	TRBJ2-6	.	.	CASSQDLRAGANVLTF	TGTGCCAGCAGCCAAGACTTAAGGGCTGGGGCCAACGTCCTGACTTTC
TRBV29-1	TRBJ2-3	.	.	CSGGRDRTDTQYF	TGCAGCGGGGGCCGGGACCGTACAGATACGCAGTATTTT
TRBV21-1	TRBJ1-1	.	.	CASSKGGLSPSRAFF	TGTGCCAGCAGCAAAGGAGGATTGTCACCAAGTCGAGCTTTCTTT